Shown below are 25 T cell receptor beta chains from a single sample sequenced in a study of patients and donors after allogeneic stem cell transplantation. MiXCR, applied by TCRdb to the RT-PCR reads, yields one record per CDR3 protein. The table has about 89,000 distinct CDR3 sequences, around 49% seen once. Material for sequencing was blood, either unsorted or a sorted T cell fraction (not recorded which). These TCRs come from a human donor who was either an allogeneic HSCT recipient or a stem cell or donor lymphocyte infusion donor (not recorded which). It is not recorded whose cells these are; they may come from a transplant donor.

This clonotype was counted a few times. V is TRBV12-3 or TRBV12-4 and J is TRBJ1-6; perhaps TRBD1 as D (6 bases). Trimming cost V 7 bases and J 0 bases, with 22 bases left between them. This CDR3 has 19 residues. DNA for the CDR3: TGTGCCAGCACCGTGGGGGCCTTCAAAAGGGACTCCTATAATTCACCCCTCCACTTT. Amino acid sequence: CASTVGAFKRDSYNSPLHF.

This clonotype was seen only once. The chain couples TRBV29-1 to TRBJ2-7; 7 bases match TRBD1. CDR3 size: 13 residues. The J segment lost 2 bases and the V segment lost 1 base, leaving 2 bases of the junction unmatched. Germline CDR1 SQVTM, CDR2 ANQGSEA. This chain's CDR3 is CSVEGQGAYEQYF. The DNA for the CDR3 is TGCAGCGTTGAAGGTCAGGGGGCCTACGAGCAGTACTTC.

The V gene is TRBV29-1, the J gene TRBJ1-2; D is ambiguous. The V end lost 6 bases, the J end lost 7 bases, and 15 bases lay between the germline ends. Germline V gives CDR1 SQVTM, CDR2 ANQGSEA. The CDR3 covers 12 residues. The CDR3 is CSVAVTNSGYTF. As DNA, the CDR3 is TGCAGCGTAGCCGTGACTAATAGTGGCTACACCTTC.

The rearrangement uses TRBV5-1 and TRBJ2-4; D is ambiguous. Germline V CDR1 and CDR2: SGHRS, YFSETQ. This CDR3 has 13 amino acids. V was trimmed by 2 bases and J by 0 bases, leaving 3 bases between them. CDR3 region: CASSLEAKNIQYF. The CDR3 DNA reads TGCGCCAGCAGCTTAGAAGCCAAAAACATTCAGTACTTC.

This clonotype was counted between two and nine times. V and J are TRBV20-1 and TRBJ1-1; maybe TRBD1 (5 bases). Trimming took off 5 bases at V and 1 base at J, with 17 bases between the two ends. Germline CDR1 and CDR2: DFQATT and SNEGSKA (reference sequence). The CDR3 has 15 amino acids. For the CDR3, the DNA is TGCAGTGCTCCGGAGGCCAGGGTTACGAACACTGAAGCTTTCTTT. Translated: CSAPEARVTNTEAFF.

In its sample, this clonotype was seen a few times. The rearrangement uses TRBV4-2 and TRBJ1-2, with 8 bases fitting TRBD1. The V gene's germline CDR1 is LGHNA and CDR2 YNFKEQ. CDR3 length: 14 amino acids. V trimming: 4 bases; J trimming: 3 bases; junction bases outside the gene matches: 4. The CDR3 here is CASSPTGAYYGYTF. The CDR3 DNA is TGTGCCAGCAGCCCGACAGGGGCCTACTATGGCTACACCTTC.

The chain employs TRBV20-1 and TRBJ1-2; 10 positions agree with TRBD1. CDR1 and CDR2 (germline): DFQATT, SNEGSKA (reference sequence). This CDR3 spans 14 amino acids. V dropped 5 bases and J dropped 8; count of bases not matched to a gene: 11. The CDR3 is CSASPRDRGRGYTF. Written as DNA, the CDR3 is TGCAGTGCTTCCCCCCGGGACAGGGGAAGAGGCTACACCTTC.

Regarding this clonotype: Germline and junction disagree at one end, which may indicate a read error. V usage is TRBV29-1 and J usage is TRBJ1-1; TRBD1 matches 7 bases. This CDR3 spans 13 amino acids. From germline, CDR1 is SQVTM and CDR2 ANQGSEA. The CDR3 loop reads CSVGGQMKTEAFF. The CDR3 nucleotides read TGCAGCGTTGGGGGACAGATGAAAACTGAAGCTTTCTTT.

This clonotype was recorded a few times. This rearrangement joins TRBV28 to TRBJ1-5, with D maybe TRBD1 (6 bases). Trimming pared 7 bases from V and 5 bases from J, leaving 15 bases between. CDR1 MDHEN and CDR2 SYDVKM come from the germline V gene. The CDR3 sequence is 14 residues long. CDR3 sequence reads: CASTLLDRDQPQHF. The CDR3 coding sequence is TGTGCCAGCACCCTACTGGACAGAGATCAGCCCCAGCATTTT.

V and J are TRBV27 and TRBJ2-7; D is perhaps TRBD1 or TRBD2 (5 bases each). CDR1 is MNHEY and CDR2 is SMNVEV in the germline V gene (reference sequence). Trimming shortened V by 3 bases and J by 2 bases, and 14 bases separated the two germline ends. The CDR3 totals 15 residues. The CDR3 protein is CASSFIRDGTYEQYF. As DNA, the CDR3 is TGTGCCAGCAGTTTTATCCGGGACGGCACCTACGAGCAGTACTTC.

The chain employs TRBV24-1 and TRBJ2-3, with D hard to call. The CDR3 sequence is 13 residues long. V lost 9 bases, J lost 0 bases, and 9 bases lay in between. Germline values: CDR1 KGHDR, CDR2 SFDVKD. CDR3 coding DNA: TGTGCCACCCAACCCCCCAGCACAGATACGCAGTATTTT. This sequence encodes CATQPPSTDTQYF.

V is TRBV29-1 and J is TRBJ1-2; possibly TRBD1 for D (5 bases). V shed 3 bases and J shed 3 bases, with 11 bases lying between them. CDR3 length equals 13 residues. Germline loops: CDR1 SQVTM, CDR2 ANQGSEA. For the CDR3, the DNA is TGCAGCGTTGAGAAGGGACCCTACTATGGCTACACCTTC. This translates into CSVEKGPYYGYTF. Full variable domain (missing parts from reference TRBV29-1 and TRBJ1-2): SAVISQKPSRDICQRGTSLTIQCQVDSQVTMMFWYRQQPGQSLTLIATANQGSEATYESGFVIDKFPISRPNLTFSTLTVSNMSPEDSSIYLCSVEKGPYYGYTFGSGTRLTVV.

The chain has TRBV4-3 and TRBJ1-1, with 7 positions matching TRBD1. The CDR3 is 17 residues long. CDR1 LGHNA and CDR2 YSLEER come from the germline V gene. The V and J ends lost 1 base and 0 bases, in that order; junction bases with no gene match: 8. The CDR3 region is CASSQGPGQKMNTEAFF. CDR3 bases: TGCGCCAGCAGCCAAGGTCCGGGACAGAAAATGAACACTGAAGCTTTCTTT.

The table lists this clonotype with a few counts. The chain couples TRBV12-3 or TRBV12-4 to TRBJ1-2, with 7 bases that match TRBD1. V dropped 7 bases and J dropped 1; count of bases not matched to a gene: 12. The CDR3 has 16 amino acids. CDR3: CASTAGQTIINYGYTF. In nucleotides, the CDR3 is TGTGCCAGCACCGCGGGACAGACCATAATTAACTATGGCTACACCTTC.

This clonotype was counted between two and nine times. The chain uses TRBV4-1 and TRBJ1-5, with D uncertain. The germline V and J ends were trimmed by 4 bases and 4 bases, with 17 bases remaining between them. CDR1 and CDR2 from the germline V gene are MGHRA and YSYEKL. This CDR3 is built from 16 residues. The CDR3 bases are TGCGCCAGCAGCCTCAACGAAGGGCGGGAAAATCAGCCCCAGCATTTT. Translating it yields CASSLNEGRENQPQHF.

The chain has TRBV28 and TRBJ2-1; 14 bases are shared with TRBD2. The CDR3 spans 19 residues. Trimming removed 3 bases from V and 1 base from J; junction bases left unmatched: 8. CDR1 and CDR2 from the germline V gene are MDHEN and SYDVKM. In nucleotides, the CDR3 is TGTGCCAGCAGTTTCCTTCCTCGACTAGCGGGAGGGTCCTACAATGAGCAGTTCTTC. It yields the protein CASSFLPRLAGGSYNEQFF.

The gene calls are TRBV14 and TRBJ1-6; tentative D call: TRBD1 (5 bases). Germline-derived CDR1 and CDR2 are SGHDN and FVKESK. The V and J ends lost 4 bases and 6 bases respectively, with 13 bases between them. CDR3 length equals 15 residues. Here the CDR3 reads CASSPLDMANSPLHF. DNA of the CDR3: TGTGCCAGCAGCCCCTTGGACATGGCTAATTCACCCCTCCACTTT.

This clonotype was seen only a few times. CDR3 DNA: TGTGCCAGCAGCTTGGATGGTAATGAAAAACTGTTTTTT. Residues: CASSLDGNEKLFF. J is TRBJ1-4 and V is TRBV9; no definite D call. CDR1 and CDR2 from the germline V gene are SGDLS and YYNGEE. This CDR3 is built from 13 residues. Trimming shortened V by 4 bases and J by 4 bases, and 8 bases separated the two germline ends. Filled out from reference TRBV9 and TRBJ1-4, the complete variable domain reads DSGVTQTPKHLITATGQRVTLRCSPRSGDLSVYWYQQSLDQGLQFLIQYYNGEERAKGNILERFSAQQFPDLHSELNLSSLELGDSALYFCASSLDGNEKLFFGSGTQLSVL.

CDR3 in amino acids: CASSPRQNYGYTF. CDR3 sequence (DNA): TGTGCCAGCAGCCCGCGACAGAACTATGGCTACACCTTC. The J gene is TRBJ1-2, the V gene TRBV7-9; the D gene is possibly TRBD1 (5 bases). The ends were cut back, 5 bases at V and 2 bases at J, with 9 bases in the middle. This CDR3 comprises 13 residues. Germline CDR1 reads SEHNR; CDR2 reads FQNEAQ (reference sequence).

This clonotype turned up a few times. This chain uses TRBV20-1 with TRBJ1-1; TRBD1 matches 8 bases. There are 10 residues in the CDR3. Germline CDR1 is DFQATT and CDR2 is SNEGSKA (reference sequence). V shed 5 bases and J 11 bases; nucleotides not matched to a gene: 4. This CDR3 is CSARQGKAFF. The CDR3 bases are TGCAGTGCTCGACAGGGGAAGGCTTTCTTT.

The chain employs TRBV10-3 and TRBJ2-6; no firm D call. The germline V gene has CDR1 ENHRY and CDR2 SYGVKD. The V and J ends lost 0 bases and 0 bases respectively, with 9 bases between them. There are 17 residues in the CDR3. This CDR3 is CAISESLTSSGANVLTF. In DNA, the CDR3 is TGTGCCATCAGTGAGTCCCTTACCTCCTCTGGGGCCAACGTCCTGACTTTC.

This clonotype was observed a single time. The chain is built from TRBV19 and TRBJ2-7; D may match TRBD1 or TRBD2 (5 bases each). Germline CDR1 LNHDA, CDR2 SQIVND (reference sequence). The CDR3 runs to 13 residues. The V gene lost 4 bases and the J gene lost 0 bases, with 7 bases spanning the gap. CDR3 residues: CASSRGSSYEQYF. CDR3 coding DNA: TGTGCCAGTAGTAGGGGGTCCTCCTACGAGCAGTACTTC.

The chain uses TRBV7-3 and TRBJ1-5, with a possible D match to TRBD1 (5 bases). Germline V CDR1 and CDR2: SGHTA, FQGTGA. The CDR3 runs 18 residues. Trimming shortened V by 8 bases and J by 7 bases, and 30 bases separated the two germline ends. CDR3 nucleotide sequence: TGTGCCAGCCTCCTTCATCCGGGGGAGAACTTGATCAACCAGCCCCAGCATTTT. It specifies CASLLHPGENLINQPQHF.

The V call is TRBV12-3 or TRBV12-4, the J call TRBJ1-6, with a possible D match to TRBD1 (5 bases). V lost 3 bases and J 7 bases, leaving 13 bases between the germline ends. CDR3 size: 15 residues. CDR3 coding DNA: TGTGCCAGCAGTTTTCGCGGGGCCGGGAATTCACCCCTCCACTTT. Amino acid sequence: CASSFRGAGNSPLHF.

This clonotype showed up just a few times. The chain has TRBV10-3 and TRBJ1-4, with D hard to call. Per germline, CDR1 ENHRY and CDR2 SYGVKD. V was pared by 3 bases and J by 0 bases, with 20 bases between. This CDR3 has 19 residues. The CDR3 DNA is TGTGCCATCAGTGATAGTGTCCCACAGACGAAAACAACTAATGAAAAACTGTTTTTT. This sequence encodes CAISDSVPQTKTTNEKLFF.